This is a list of T cell receptor beta chains from one sample in a study of T cells in Graves' hyperthyroidism and ophthalmopathy. TCRdb re-called the multiplex PCR reads with MiXCR, one entry per CDR3 protein. The profile shows 500,000 to 600,000 distinct CDR3 sequences, just under 20% of them singletons. Input material: blood. All receptors come from a man aged 40-49 years with Graves' ophthalmopathy. Both conserved end residues are part of each CDR3. The D gene is left open where the match is weak. The size field is filled for only some rows; it gives once, few, many or a size class.

>TRBV6-1|few|.|TRBJ1-1
CASRGGTNTEAFF
TGTGCCAGCAGGGGGGGCACGAACACTGAAGCTTTCTTT
>TRBV2|many|.|TRBJ2-4
CASKGPEAKNIQYF
TGTGCCAGCAAGGGACCCGAGGCCAAAAACATTCAGTACTTC
>TRBV30|many|.|TRBJ2-7
CAWGLIAYEQYF
TGTGCCTGGGGACTCATTGCCTACGAGCAGTACTTC
>TRBV18|few|.|TRBJ2-5
CASSRKRGLNQETQYF
TGTGCCAGCTCAAGAAAGAGAGGCCTTAATCAAGAGACCCAGTACTTC
>TRBV5-5|few|.|TRBJ2-7
CASSFGGTRYEQYF
TGTGCCAGCAGCTTTGGGGGGACAAGATACGAGCAGTACTTC
>TRBV11-2|many|.|TRBJ2-5
CASSSPNARQETQYF
TGTGCCAGCAGCTCCCCCAATGCCCGGCAAGAGACCCAGTACTTC
>TRBV9|few|TRBD2|TRBJ2-5
CASSAASGSGETQYF
TGTGCCAGCAGCGCCGCTAGCGGGAGTGGGGAGACCCAGTACTTC
>TRBV27|few|.|TRBJ1-2
CASSFVSKNYGYTF
TGTGCCAGCAGTTTTGTATCCAAGAACTATGGCTACACCTTC
>TRBV7-2|.|.|TRBJ1-1
CASSRHAGYFDTEAFF
TGTGCCAGCAGCAGGCATGCGGGTTATTTTGACACTGAAGCTTTCTTT
>TRBV28|once|.|TRBJ2-4
CASSFSSARPLAKNIQYF
TGTGCCAGCAGTTTTTCTTCGGCCAGACCCCTAGCCAAAAACATTCAGTACTTC
>TRBV6-2/TRBV6-3|.|TRBD2|TRBJ2-1
CAISGSTSGSMYEQFF
TGTGCCATCAGTGGATCGACTAGCGGGAGTATGTATGAGCAGTTCTTC
>TRBV2|many|TRBD1|TRBJ1-4
CASSETGTGREKLFF
TGTGCCAGCAGTGAAACCGGGACAGGGCGAGAAAAACTGTTTTTT
>TRBV2|few|.|TRBJ2-1
CASSGWNEQFF
TGTGCCAGCAGTGGGTGGAATGAGCAGTTCTTC
>TRBV7-9|few|.|TRBJ2-2
CASSKNRGNTGELFF
TGTGCCAGCAGCAAGAATAGGGGGAACACCGGGGAGCTGTTTTTT
>TRBV20-1|.|.|TRBJ2-5
CSARDLQGPQGTQYF
TGCAGTGCTAGAGATCTCCAGGGCCCCCAAGGGACCCAGTACTTC
>TRBV30|many|.|TRBJ2-7
CAWSVDNPYEQYF
TGTGCCTGGAGTGTGGACAACCCCTACGAGCAGTACTTC
>TRBV20-1|many|.|TRBJ2-5
CSARALRPKAGETQYF
TGCAGTGCTAGAGCTCTTAGACCGAAGGCTGGGGAGACCCAGTACTTC
>TRBV18|many|.|TRBJ1-3
CASSPQNTIYF
TGTGCCAGCTCACCTCAGAACACCATATATTTT
>TRBV28|few|.|TRBJ1-1
CASNVLRETTEQYFGPNTEAFF
.
>TRBV29-1|few|.|TRBJ1-3
CSVWLHNTIYF
TGCAGCGTCTGGCTACACAACACCATATATTTT
>TRBV13|few|.|TRBJ2-1
CASSPLGALEFGNEQFF
TGTGCCAGCAGCCCCCTGGGGGCTTTGGAGTTCGGCAATGAGCAGTTCTTC
>TRBV27|many|TRBD1|TRBJ1-2
CASTRTGGDGYTF
TGTGCCAGCACCCGGACAGGGGGAGATGGCTACACCTTC
>TRBV5-1|.|.|TRBJ1-6
CASSFVWMASLLHF
TGCGCCAGCAGCTTCGTCTGGATGGCTTCACTCCTCCACTTT
>TRBV12-3/TRBV12-4|few|.|TRBJ1-5
CASSLRERSNQPQHF
TGTGCCAGCAGCCTCAGGGAAAGAAGCAATCAGCCCCAGCATTTT
>TRBV12-3/TRBV12-4|many|TRBD1|TRBJ1-2
CASSRTGSGYGYTF
TGTGCCAGCAGCCGGACAGGGTCGGGCTATGGCTACACCTTC
>TRBV6-2/TRBV6-3|.|TRBD2|TRBJ2-1
CASSPGTSHDNEQFF
TGTGCCAGCAGCCCCGGGACTAGCCACGACAATGAGCAGTTCTTC
>TRBV19|.|.|TRBJ1-1
CASKGQGRGIEAFF
TGTGCCAGTAAAGGGCAGGGAAGGGGCATTGAAGCTTTCTTT
>TRBV7-6|.|TRBD2|TRBJ2-5
CASRQPGLGNQETQYF
TGTGCCAGCCGCCAACCGGGACTAGGGAACCAAGAGACCCAGTACTTC
>TRBV10-3|many|.|TRBJ2-7
CASQGRLNEQYF
TGTGCCTCACAAGGGAGGCTTAACGAGCAGTACTTC
>TRBV11-1|few|TRBD1|TRBJ1-6
CASSLWTGADSPLHF
TGTGCCAGCAGCTTATGGACAGGGGCAGATTCACCCCTCCACTTT
>TRBV5-1|.|TRBD1|TRBJ1-2
CASGSAPSGGVGYTF
TGCGCCAGCGGCTCAGCTCCTTCAGGGGGCGTTGGCTACACCTTC
>TRBV12-3/TRBV12-4|many|TRBD1|TRBJ1-6
CASSLQDRGNSPLHF
TGTGCCAGCAGTTTACAGGACAGGGGTAATTCACCCCTCCACTTT
>TRBV11-2|many|.|TRBJ1-4
CASSREDSLNEKLFF
TGTGCCAGCAGCCGAGAGGACAGCCTTAATGAAAAACTGTTTTTT
>TRBV6-1|few|.|TRBJ1-2
CASTGVPANYGYTF
TGTGCCAGCACGGGGGTCCCAGCTAACTATGGCTACACCTTC
>TRBV12-3/TRBV12-4|few|TRBD2|TRBJ2-1
CASSLASGRVGEQFF
TGTGCCAGCAGTTTAGCGAGCGGGAGGGTGGGTGAGCAGTTCTTC
>TRBV12-3/TRBV12-4|.|.|TRBJ2-1
CASSKKGRKRNEQFF
TGTGCCAGCAGTAAAAAGGGCAGGAAAAGGAATGAGCAGTTCTTC
>TRBV15|.|.|TRBJ1-6
CATRQDGLGRPLHF
TGTGCCACCAGACAGGACGGGCTCGGAAGACCCCTCCACTTT
>TRBV6-2/TRBV6-3|many|.|TRBJ2-7
CASGDQGSSYEQYF
TGTGCCAGCGGCGACCAGGGGTCCTCCTACGAGCAGTACTTC
>TRBV27|.|.|TRBJ1-2
CASRSLIRGYTF
TGTGCCAGCAGGTCATTGATTCGTGGCTACACCTTC
>TRBV2|many|.|TRBJ1-5
CASSELAGVNQPQHF
TGTGCCAGCAGTGAACTGGCAGGGGTCAATCAGCCCCAGCATTTT
>TRBV6-2/TRBV6-3|many|TRBD2|TRBJ2-3
CASSRGLAGGLATDTQYF
TGTGCCAGCAGTCGGGGACTAGCGGGAGGGCTAGCGACAGATACGCAGTATTTT
>TRBV2|.|TRBD2|TRBJ2-1
CASKLAGGQRNEQFF
TGTGCCAGCAAACTAGCGGGGGGCCAAAGGAATGAGCAGTTCTTC